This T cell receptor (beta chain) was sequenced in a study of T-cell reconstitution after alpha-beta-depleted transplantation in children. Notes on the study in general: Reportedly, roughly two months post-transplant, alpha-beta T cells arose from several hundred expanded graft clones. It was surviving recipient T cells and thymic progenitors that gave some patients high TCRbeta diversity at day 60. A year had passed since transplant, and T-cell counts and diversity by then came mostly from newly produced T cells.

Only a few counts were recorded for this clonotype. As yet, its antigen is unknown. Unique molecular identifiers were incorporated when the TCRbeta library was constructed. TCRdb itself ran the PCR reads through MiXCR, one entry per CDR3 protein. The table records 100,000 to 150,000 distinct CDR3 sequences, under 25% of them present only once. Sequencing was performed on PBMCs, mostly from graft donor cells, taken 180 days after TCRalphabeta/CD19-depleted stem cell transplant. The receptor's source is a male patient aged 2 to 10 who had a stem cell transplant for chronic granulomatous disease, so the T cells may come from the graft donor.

This CDR3 is CAISVREDTEAFF. The CDR3 DNA sequence: TGTGCCATCAGTGTACGGGAGGACACTGAAGCTTTCTTT. The chain has TRBV10-3 and TRBJ1-1; D not resolved. The V gene lost 4 bases and the J gene lost 3 bases, with 9 bases spanning the gap. Germline CDR1 and CDR2: ENHRY and SYGVKD. The CDR3 is 13 amino acids.